This T cell receptor (beta chain) was sequenced for a study of chemoradiotherapy in HPV16-positive cancers. Study-level points and caveats: During treatment, candidate HPV-specific clones and E7-related motifs expanded in tumor.

Repeated repertoire sampling spanned the course of chemoradiotherapy. The CDR3 covers 16 residues. Per the germline V gene, CDR1 is SNHLY and CDR2 is FYNNEI. The ends lost 3 bases at V and 8 bases at J; junction bases unmatched: 10. Note on this clone: Its antigen is as yet unknown.

Generated by immunoSEQ multiplex PCR, the TCRdb table keeps only in-frame clones and is missing some. Of fewer than 3,000 clones detected, about 88% appear once; the ten largest clones hold roughly 5.5%. The sequenced sample was tumor tissue, obtained from a patient who underwent chemoradiotherapy. The clonotype was recovered from a human donor with HPV-associated anogenital cancer. The rearrangement joins TRBV2 to TRBJ2-4; 10 bases are shared with TRBD1. This CDR3 reads CASSDETGGILDIQYF. In DNA form, the CDR3 reads TGTGCCAGCAGTGATGAGACAGGGGGCATCTTGGACATTCAGTACTTC.